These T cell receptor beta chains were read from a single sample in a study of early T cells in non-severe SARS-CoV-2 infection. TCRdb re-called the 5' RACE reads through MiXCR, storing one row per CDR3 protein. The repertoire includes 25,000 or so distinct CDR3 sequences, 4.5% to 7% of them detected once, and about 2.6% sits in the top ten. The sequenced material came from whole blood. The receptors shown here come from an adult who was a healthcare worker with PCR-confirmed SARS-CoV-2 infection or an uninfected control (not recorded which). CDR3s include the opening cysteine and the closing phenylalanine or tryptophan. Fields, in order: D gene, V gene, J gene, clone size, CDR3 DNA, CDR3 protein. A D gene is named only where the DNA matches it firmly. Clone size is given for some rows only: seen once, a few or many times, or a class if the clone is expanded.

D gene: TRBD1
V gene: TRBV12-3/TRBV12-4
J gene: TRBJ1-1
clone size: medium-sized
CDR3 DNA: TGTGCCAGCAGTTACCCGCAGGGGGAGGCTTTCTTT
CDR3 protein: CASSYPQGEAFF

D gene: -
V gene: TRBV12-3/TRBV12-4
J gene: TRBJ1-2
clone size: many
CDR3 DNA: TGTGCCAGCAGTCTAGACAGGACAGTAGCTGGCTACACCTTC
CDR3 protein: CASSLDRTVAGYTF

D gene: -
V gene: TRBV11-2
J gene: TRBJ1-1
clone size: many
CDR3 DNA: TGTGCCAGCAGCGTGGGACGGGAGAACACTGAAGCTTTCTTT
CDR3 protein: CASSVGRENTEAFF

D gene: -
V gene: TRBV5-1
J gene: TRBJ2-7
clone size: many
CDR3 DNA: TGCGCCAGCAGCTTGGTCTCAACCTACGAGCAGTACTTC
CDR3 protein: CASSLVSTYEQYF

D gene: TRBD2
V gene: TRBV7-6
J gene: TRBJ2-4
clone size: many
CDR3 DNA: TGTGCCAGCAGCTTAGCTGGGGGGGTTCAGTACTTC
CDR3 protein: CASSLAGGVQYF

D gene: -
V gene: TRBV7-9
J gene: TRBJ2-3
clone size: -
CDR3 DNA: TGTGCCAGCAGCTTATCGCGACCAGGCACAGATACGCAGTATTTT
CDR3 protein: CASSLSRPGTDTQYF

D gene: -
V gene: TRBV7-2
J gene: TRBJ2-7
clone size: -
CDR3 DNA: TGTGCCAGCACCTTAGGGCCTCAAATGGAGGAGCAGTACTTC
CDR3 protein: CASTLGPQMEEQYF

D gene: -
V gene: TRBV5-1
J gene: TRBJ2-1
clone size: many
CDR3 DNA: TGCGCCAGCAGGGGGCTGGGCTTTGGGAACAATGAGCAGTTCTTC
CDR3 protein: CASRGLGFGNNEQFF

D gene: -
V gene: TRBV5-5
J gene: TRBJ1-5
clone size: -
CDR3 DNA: TGTGCCAGCAGTTCCCAAGGAGGGAGCAATCAGCCCCAGCATTTT
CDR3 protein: CASSSQGGSNQPQHF

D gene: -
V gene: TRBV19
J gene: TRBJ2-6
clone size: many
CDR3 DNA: TGTGCCAGTTCTGGGGCCAACGTCCTGACTTTC
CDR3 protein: CASSGANVLTF

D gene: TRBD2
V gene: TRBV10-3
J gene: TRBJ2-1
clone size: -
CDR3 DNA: TGTGCCACTGCGGGGGAAATGACCTACAATGAGCAGTTCTTC
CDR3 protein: CATAGEMTYNEQFF

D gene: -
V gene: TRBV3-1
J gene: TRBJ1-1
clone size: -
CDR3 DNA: TGTGCCAGCAGCCCCCGGGGGGAAGAAGCTTTCTTT
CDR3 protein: CASSPRGEEAFF

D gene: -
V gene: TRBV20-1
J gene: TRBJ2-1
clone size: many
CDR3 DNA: TGCAGTGCTCTTTACAGTAGCTCCTACAATGAGCAGTTCTTC
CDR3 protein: CSALYSSSYNEQFF

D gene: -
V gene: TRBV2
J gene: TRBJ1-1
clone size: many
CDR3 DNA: TGTGCCAGCAGTCAGTTTGAGACATACACTGAAGCTTTCTTT
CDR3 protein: CASSQFETYTEAFF

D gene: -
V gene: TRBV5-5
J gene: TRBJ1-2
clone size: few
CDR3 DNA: TGTGCCAGCAGCACGAAGGGTCGGGGTGACTATGGCTACACCTTC
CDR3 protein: CASSTKGRGDYGYTF

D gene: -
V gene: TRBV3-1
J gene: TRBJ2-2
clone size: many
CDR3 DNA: TGTGCCAGCAGCCAAGAGGGGCGGGGCACCGGGGAGCTGTTTTTT
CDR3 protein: CASSQEGRGTGELFF

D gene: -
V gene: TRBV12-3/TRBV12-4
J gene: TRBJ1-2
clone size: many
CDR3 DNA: TGTGCCAGCAGCGCCCTGGGGGGGAGTGGCTACACCTTC
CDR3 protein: CASSALGGSGYTF

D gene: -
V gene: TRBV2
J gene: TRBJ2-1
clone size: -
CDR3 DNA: TGTGCCAGCCGTGGTTTCGGTAATGAGCAGTTCTTC
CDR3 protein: CASRGFGNEQFF

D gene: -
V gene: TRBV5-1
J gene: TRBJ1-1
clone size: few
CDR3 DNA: TGCGCCAGCACCCCCGACTGGAACACTGAAGCTTTCTTT
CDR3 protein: CASTPDWNTEAFF

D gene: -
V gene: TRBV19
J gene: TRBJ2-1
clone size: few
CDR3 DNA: TGTGCCAGTAAGAATACAGGGTCTAGCAATGAGCAGTTCTTC
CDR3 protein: CASKNTGSSNEQFF

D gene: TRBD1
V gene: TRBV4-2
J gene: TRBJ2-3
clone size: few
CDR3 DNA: TGTGCCAGCAGCCCGGGACAGGGGGCCACAGATACGCAGTATTTT
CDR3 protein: CASSPGQGATDTQYF

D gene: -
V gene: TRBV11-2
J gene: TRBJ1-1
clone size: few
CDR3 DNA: TGTGCCAGCAGCTTACACCGACGGACGAACACTGAAGCTTTCTTT
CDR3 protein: CASSLHRRTNTEAFF

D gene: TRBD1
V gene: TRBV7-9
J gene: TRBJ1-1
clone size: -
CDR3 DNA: TGTGCCAGCAGCTTGACCGGGACAGGGAGTGCTGAAGCTTTCTTT
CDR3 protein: CASSLTGTGSAEAFF

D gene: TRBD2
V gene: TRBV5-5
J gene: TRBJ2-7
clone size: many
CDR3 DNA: TGTGCCAGCAGCTTGCAGCGGGGGGGCCGCGAGCAGTACTTC
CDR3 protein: CASSLQRGGREQYF

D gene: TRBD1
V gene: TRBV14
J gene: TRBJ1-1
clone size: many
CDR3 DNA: TGTGCCAGCAGCCAAGTTCTTGGACAGGGGAACACTGAAGCTTTCTTT
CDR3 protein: CASSQVLGQGNTEAFF

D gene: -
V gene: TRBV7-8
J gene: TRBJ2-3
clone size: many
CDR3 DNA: TGTGCCAGCAGCCTCCCGCGGAGGGGGCAGACAGATACGCAGTATTTT
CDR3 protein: CASSLPRRGQTDTQYF

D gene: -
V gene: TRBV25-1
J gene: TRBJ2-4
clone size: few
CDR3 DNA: TGTGCCAGCAGCCCCGACAGGCTGTCCGCCAAAAACATTCAGTACTTC
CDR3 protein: CASSPDRLSAKNIQYF

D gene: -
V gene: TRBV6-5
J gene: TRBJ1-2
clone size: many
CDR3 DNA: TGTGCCAGCAAGAGCGATAACTATGGCTACACCTTC
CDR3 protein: CASKSDNYGYTF

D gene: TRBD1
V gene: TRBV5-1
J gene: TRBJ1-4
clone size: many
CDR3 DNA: TGCGCCAGCAGCCACCGGGACAGGGCACGATTAACTAATGAAAAACTGTTTTTT
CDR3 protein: CASSHRDRARLTNEKLFF

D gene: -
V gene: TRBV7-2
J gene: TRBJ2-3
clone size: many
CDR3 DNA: TGTGCCAGCAGCCAGGACGGACGCACAGATACGCAGTATTTT
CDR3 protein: CASSQDGRTDTQYF

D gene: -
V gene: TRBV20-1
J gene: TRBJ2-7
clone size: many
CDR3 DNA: TGCAGTGCTAGGACCAGGGGAATTGGTGTCGAGCAGTACTTC
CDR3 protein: CSARTRGIGVEQYF

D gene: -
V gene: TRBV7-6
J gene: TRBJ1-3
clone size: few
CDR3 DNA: TGTGCCAGCAGCACTACAGGTTCTGGAAACACCATATATTTT
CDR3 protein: CASSTTGSGNTIYF

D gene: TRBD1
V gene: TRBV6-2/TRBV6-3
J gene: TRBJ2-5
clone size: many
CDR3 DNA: TGTGCCAGCAGTTCGGGGCACTACGACAGGGAGGAGACCCAGTACTTC
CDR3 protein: CASSSGHYDREETQYF

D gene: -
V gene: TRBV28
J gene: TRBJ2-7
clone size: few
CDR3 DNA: TGTGCCAGCAGTAAGACGACCCTCTCCTACGAGCAGTACTTC
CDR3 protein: CASSKTTLSYEQYF

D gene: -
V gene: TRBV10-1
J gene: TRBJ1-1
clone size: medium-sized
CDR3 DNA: TGCGCCAGCACTATTTGTTCTGAAGCTTTCTTT
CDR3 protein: CASTICSEAFF

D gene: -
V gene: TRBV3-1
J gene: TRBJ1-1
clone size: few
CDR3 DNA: TGTGCCAGCAGCGCCATTTATAGGGACACTGAAGCTTTCTTT
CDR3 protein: CASSAIYRDTEAFF

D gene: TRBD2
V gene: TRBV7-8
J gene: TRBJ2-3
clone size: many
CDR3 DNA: TGTGCCAGCAGCTTAGGACTAGCCACGTCAAGCAGTTTGTATTTT
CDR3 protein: CASSLGLATSSSLYF

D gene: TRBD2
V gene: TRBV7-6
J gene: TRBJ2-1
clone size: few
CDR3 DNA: TGTGCCAGCAGCTTAGCGTCTAGCGGGGGCCCCACCATCTTC
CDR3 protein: CASSLASSGGPTIF

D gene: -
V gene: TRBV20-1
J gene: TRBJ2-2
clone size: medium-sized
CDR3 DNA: TGCAGTGCCCCCACAAGGTCCGGGGAGCTGTTTTTT
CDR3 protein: CSAPTRSGELFF

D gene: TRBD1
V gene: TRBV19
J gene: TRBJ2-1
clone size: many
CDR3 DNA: TGTGCCAGTACCAGACAGGGTTCCTACAATGAGCAGTTCTTC
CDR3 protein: CASTRQGSYNEQFF

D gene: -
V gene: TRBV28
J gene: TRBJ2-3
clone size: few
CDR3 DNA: TGTGCCAGCAGCTATGACAGGATCACGCAGTATTTT
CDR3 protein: CASSYDRITQYF

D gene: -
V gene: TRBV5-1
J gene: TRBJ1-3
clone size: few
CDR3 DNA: TGCGCCAGCAGCTCCCAGCCTGGAAACACCATATATTTT
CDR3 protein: CASSSQPGNTIYF

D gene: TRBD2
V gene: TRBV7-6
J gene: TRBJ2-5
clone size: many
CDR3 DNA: TGTGCCAGCAGCTTAGGAAGACTAGCGGGCCGGGAGACCCAGTACTTC
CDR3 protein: CASSLGRLAGRETQYF

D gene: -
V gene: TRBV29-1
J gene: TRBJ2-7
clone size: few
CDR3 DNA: TGCAGCGTTGAGACTACCTACGAGCAGTACTTC
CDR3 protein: CSVETTYEQYF

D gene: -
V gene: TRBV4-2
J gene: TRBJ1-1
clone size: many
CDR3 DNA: TGTGCCAGCAGCCAAACAGGTATTCACACTGAAGCTTTCTTT
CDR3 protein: CASSQTGIHTEAFF

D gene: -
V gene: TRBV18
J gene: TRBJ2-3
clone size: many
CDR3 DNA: TGTGCCAGCTCCCTCAGGACGGTGAGCACAGATACGCAGTATTTT
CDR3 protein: CASSLRTVSTDTQYF

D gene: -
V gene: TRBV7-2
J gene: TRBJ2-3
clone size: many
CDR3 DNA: TGTGCCAGCAGGACATTTGTTAGCACAGATACGCAGTATTTT
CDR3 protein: CASRTFVSTDTQYF

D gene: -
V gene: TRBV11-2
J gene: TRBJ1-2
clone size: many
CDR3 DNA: TGTGCCAGCAGCTTAGACAGGAACTATGGCTACACCTTC
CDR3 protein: CASSLDRNYGYTF

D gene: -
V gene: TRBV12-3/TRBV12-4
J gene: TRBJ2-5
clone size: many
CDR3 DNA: TGTGCCAGCAGTTCCCGGGACCCGCTCGGGACCCAGTACTTC
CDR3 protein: CASSSRDPLGTQYF

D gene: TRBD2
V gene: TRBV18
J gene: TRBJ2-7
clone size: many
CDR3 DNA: TGTGCCAGCTCACCTCGTCTGTCGAGGTCGGGCGGGGGAGCAATCTACGAGCAGTACTTC
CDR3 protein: CASSPRLSRSGGGAIYEQYF

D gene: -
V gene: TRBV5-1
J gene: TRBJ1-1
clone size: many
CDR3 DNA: TGCGCCAGCAGCTTGGGGGACATCCAGGCTGAAGCTTTCTTT
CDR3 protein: CASSLGDIQAEAFF

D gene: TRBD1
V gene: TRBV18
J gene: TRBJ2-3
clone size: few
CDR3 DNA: TGTGCCAGCTCACCAACAGGGGCATCCACAGATACGCAGTATTTT
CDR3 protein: CASSPTGASTDTQYF

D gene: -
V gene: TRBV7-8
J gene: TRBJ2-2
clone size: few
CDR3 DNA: TGTGCCAGCAGCTTTCGGACCACTAACACCGGGGAGCTGTTTTTT
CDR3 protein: CASSFRTTNTGELFF